This T cell receptor (beta chain) was identified during a study of blood T cells in healthy people across ages (dated by TCRdb to the mid-2010s). About the investigation overall: Template switching captured roughly one uniquely barcoded TCR beta cDNA molecule per two T cells in model experiments. To avoid experimental bias, donors of different ages were spread randomly across the sequencing lanes. The study measured age-related changes in TCR beta repertoire diversity using deep sequencing normalized with unique cDNA molecular identifiers. The donors were split into four age groups: young (average about 16 years), middle-aged (about 40), aged (around 67) and long-lived (82). Two additional independent replicas of 1 million unique cDNA reads from the same blood draw were analyzed for two donors (one aged 18 to 30 and one aged 80 or older).

The roughly 39 donors, aged roughly 6 to 95 years, were systemically healthy Caucasian individuals from Russia. Each donor gave approximately 9.3 milliliters of peripheral blood, collected into EDTA-treated Vacutainer tubes. Ficoll-Paque density-gradient centrifugation was used to isolate PBMCs, with at least 7 million per sample. Trizol reagent was used to extract total RNA from PBMCs, with at least 6 micrograms per sample. For every donor, flow cytometry on a PBMC aliquot measured the percentage of naive CD45RAhigh/CD27high T cells. The library was made by 5' RACE. Sequencer: Illumina HiSeq 2500. The second PCR ran for roughly 7 to 11 cycles and used a J-beta primer mix along with a sample-barcoded 5' primer. A template-switch 5' adaptor carrying 12 random nucleotides introduced a unique molecular identifier onto each TCR beta cDNA molecule. Each sample yielded at least 3 million CDR3-containing paired-end reads. First-strand cDNA synthesis was performed from all RNA using the Mint cDNA synthesis kit, with priming by a TRBC-specific oligonucleotide. Following uracil-DNA glycosylase treatment, a first 18-cycle PCR with universal primers M1SS and BC2_uni_R was performed on all cDNA. As for how the authors treated the data: For normalization, 1 million high-quality reads, each with a distinct molecular identifier, were randomly selected from each sample. Reads sharing molecular identifiers were discarded rather than binned into consensus sequences. MiTCR, run with a Q25 quality threshold and the strictest error-elimination algorithm, handled CDR3 identification, clonotype clustering and error correction. Lower-bound total TCR beta diversity was estimated with a nonparametric unseen species model using Euler transformation. TCRdb reworked the public reads: Q25 trimming with fastp, MiXCR clone assembly, productive beta chains retained. CDR3 protein duplicates are merged, each entry listing the most common genes and DNA. The V and J calls and clone size come from TCRdb's table, not from the authors' own analysis. The sample yields more than 800,000 distinct CDR3 sequences; around 30% were counted once. The ten largest clones take up 17% of the sample.

Overall results and qualifications from the work: Observed TCR beta diversity correlated strongly with the percentage of naive T cells measured by flow cytometry. Because the CMV infection status of the donors was unknown, age-related changes in expanded clonotypes may potentially have been confounded. Compared with the aged group, the long-lived group had more naive CD4+ T cells, fewer expanded clones and increased TCR diversity, suggesting age selection. As age increased, observed TCR beta diversity per million T cells dropped in a roughly linear way, and a significant reduction was already evident by age 40. Since profiling was done on bulk unsorted PBMCs, naive and antigen-experienced compartments could not be conclusively compared. Estimates of total diversity from one million sequenced T cells were regarded as lower bounds and underestimates.

At the junction V is shortened by 1 base and J by 3 bases; bases outside the gene matches: 6. The CDR3 measures 15 amino acids from cysteine to phenylalanine. Here the CDR3 DNA is all that survives: 45 bases in frame from base 1. In the germline V gene (reference sequence), CDR1 corresponds to DFQATT and CDR2 to SNEGSKA. In its sample, this clonotype was seen many times. It has no known antigen specificity. No clone much larger than this one lies a single base away; base qualities are absent. The clonotype comes from a woman aged 80 or over in good health. Sequencing used blood. Recombination joined TRBV20-1 with TRBJ2-3; 8 nucleotides in the junction match TRBD2. DNA sequence: TGCAGTGCTAGAGCCAGACTAGCGTTGACAGATACGCAGTATTTT. It translates as CSARARLALTDTQYF.